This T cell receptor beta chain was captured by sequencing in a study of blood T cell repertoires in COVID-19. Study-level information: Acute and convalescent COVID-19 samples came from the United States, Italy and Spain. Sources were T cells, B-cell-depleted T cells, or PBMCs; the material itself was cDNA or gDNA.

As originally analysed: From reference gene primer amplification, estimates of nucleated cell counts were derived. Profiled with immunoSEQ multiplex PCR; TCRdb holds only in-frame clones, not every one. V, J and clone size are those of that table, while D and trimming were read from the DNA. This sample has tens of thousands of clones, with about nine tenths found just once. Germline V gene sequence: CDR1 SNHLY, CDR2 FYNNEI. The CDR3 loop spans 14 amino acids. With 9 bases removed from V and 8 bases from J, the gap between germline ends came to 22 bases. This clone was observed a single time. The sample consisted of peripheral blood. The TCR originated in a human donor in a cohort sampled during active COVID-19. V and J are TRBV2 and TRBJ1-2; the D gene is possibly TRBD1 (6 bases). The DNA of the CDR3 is TGTGCCAGTTCGCCGGGGGGCGCTTTCAGGGGCTACACCTTC. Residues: CASSPGGAFRGYTF. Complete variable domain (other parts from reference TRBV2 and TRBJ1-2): EPEVTQTPSHQVTQMGQEVILRCVPISNHLYFYWYRQILGQKVEFLVSFYNNEISEKSEIFDDQFSVERPDGSNFTLKIRSTKLEDSAMYFCASSPGGAFRGYTFGSGTRLTVV.